The 17 T cell receptor beta chains reported below all come from one sample, sequenced in a study of blood T cell repertoires in COVID-19. The table came from immunoSEQ multiplex PCR; TCRdb's copy has only in-frame clones and leaves some out. The table lists 150,000 or so clones, roughly 84% of them singletons. Sequenced input: PBMCs or T cells enriched from blood (not recorded which). These receptors came from a man between 50 and 59 years old who had recovered from COVID-19.

The gene calls are TRBV19 and TRBJ1-5; TRBD1 might be the D (6 bases). The V gene lost 3 bases and the J gene lost 6 bases, with 15 bases spanning the gap. The CDR3 contains 15 residues. CDR1 and CDR2 (germline): LNHDA, SQIVND (reference sequence). The CDR3 loop reads CASSIQDRVRQPQHF. The CDR3 bases are TGTGCCAGTAGTATCCAGGACAGAGTACGTCAGCCCCAGCATTTT.

The chain recombines TRBV11-2 with TRBJ1-1; D gene ambiguous. Trimming pared 5 bases from V and 1 base from J, leaving 11 bases between. The CDR3 length is 14 residues. CDR1 SGHAT and CDR2 FQNNGV come from the germline V gene. CDR3 coding DNA: TGTGCCAGCAGCGCGTTGCGGGGGAACACTGAAGCTTTCTTT. Protein sequence: CASSALRGNTEAFF.

This rearrangement joins TRBV5-1 to TRBJ2-3; D might be TRBD2 (5 bases). Germline CDR1 SGHRS, CDR2 YFSETQ. With 2 bases removed from V and 3 bases from J, the gap between germline ends came to 10 bases. CDR3 length: 14 amino acids. The CDR3 spells CASSFEGLTDTQYF. Here the CDR3 DNA reads TGCGCCAGCAGCTTTGAGGGTTTAACAGATACGCAGTATTTT.

The rearrangement uses TRBV28 and TRBJ1-5; no reliable D call. The V gene's germline CDR1 is MDHEN and CDR2 SYDVKM. The CDR3 consists of 13 residues. V lost 7 bases and J lost 7, with 14 bases in between. CDR3 DNA sequence: TGTGCCAGCAAAGCCGCGATCGGGCAGCCCCAGCATTTT. It specifies CASKAAIGQPQHF.

This clone appeared a few times. The J gene is TRBJ1-2, the V gene TRBV6-4, with 10 nucleotides matching TRBD1. Trimming took 6 bases from V and 9 from J; bases not matched to a gene: 10. The CDR3 has 14 residues. CDR1 and CDR2 from the germline V gene are MRHNA and SNTAGT. The DNA for the CDR3 is TGTGCCAGCAGCCCGACCGGGACAGGGGTGCGCTACACCTTC. It codes for CASSPTGTGVRYTF.

CDR3 region: CASSVEGQGGEQFF. The CDR3 DNA sequence: TGTGCCAGCAGCGTAGAGGGACAGGGTGGTGAGCAGTTCTTC. V and J are TRBV9 and TRBJ2-1; 9 positions match TRBD1. CDR3 length: 14 residues. Germline assignment: CDR1 SGDLS and CDR2 YYNGEE. Unmatched junction bases numbered 4, after V lost 0 bases and J lost 9 bases.

The chain couples TRBV11-2 to TRBJ1-2, with D possibly TRBD1 on 5 matching bases. This CDR3 has 16 amino acids. Germline CDR1 reads SGHAT; CDR2 reads FQNNGV. Trimming pared 5 bases from V and 4 bases from J, leaving 20 bases between. This CDR3 reads CASSKSTGPLSYGYTF. In DNA, the CDR3 is TGTGCCAGCAGCAAATCCACAGGCCCCTTAAGCTATGGCTACACCTTC. Supplemented by reference TRBV11-2 and TRBJ1-2, the full variable domain reads EAGVAQSPRYKIIEKRQSVAFWCNPISGHATLYWYQQILGQGPKLLIQFQNNGVVDDSQLPKDRFSAERLKGVDSTLKIQPAKLEDSAVYLCASSKSTGPLSYGYTFGSGTRLTVV.

The V call is TRBV11-2, the J call TRBJ2-1; the D is unclear. V lost 6 bases to trimming and J lost 5 bases, with 17 bases between them. Looked up from germline, CDR1 is SGHAT and CDR2 is FQNNGV. The CDR3 is 15 amino acids. CDR3 sequence reads: CASRGGQVRDNEQFF. CDR3 nucleotide sequence: TGTGCCAGCAGAGGTGGTCAGGTAAGAGACAATGAGCAGTTCTTC.

CDR3 in DNA: TGTGCCAGCAGCCAGCTTCCGGGACAGGGGAGCGGCTACGAGCAGTACTTC. Protein product: CASSQLPGQGSGYEQYF. The V call is TRBV14, the J call TRBJ2-7; 10 bases fit TRBD1. V lost 3 bases to trimming and J lost 3 bases; unmatched junction nucleotides: 11. The CDR3 length is 17 residues. CDR1 is SGHDN and CDR2 is FVKESK in the germline V gene.

The chain couples TRBV18 to TRBJ2-7; 12 positions match TRBD2. V was clipped by 5 bases and J by 7 bases; unmatched bases: 3. Per germline, CDR1 KGHSH and CDR2 LQKENI. The CDR3 contains 13 residues. The CDR3 nucleotides read TGTGCCAGCTCAAGGACTAGCGGGGAAGAGCAGTACTTC. This encodes CASSRTSGEEQYF.

This rearrangement joins TRBV28 to TRBJ2-7; D is perhaps TRBD2 (6 bases). CDR1 MDHEN and CDR2 SYDVKM come from the germline V gene. Deletions cut 4 bases from V and 4 bases from J, with 11 bases between. This CDR3 has 13 amino acids. CDR3 bases: TGTGCCAGCAGTTCCCCGGGGAGGTACGAGCAGTACTTC. Protein product: CASSSPGRYEQYF. The full variable domain, with the rest looked up from reference TRBV28 and TRBJ2-7, is DVKVTQSSRYLVKRTGEKVFLECVQDMDHENMFWYRQDPGLGLRLIYFSYDVKMKEKGDIPEGYSVSREKKERFSLILESASTNQTSMYLCASSSPGRYEQYFGPGTRLTVT.

This sequence joins TRBV18 and TRBJ2-2; D may be TRBD2 (6 bases). Germline V gene lookup returns CDR1 KGHSH and CDR2 LQKENI. V gave up 5 bases and J gave up 7 bases, with 11 bases separating them. The CDR3 contains 13 residues. The CDR3 DNA reads TGTGCCAGCTCAGGTGGAGCGGGCGGGGAGCTGTTTTTT. It codes for CASSGGAGGELFF.

The chain has TRBV4-2 and TRBJ2-7; 10 nucleotides align to TRBD2. Looked up from germline, CDR1 is LGHNA and CDR2 is YNFKEQ. The CDR3 sequence is 16 residues long. J gave up 2 bases and V 0 bases, and 4 bases lay outside the gene matches. The CDR3 nucleotides are TGTGCCAGCAGCCAAGATGCGAGCGGGGGGGCCTACGAGCAGTACTTC. Its protein is CASSQDASGGAYEQYF.

The chain combines TRBV10-3 with TRBJ1-3; D might be TRBD1 (5 bases). Per the germline V gene, CDR1 is ENHRY and CDR2 is SYGVKD. Trimming removed 3 bases from V and 1 base from J, with 7 bases in between. The CDR3 contains 14 residues. CDR3 sequence: CAISDGGSGNTIYF. The CDR3, as DNA: TGTGCCATCAGTGACGGGGGTTCTGGAAACACCATATATTTT.

The chain uses TRBV12-3 or TRBV12-4 and TRBJ2-5; no firm D call. This CDR3 spans 11 amino acids. V was pared by 3 bases and J by 3 bases, with 2 bases between. In nucleotides, the CDR3 is TGTGCCAGCAGTTTCAAAGAGACCCAGTACTTC. Its protein product is CASSFKETQYF.

V usage is TRBV7-2 and J usage is TRBJ1-5; 7 bases agree with TRBD1. V was clipped by 6 bases and J by 1 base; unmatched bases: 3. Germline V CDR1 and CDR2: SGHTA, FQGNSA. This CDR3 contains 14 residues. The DNA of the CDR3 is TGTGCCAGCAGGCCAGGGGGAAGCAATCAGCCCCAGCATTTT. Protein: CASRPGGSNQPQHF.

This clone was detected only once. The V gene is TRBV28, the J gene TRBJ1-2; D ambiguous. The CDR3 is 13 amino acids. The V end lost 5 bases, the J end lost 8 bases, and 15 bases lay between the germline ends. Germline V lookup: CDR1 MDHEN, CDR2 SYDVKM. CDR3 loop: CASSPRVRLGYTF. The CDR3 DNA sequence: TGTGCCAGCAGTCCTCGGGTCCGACTGGGCTACACCTTC.